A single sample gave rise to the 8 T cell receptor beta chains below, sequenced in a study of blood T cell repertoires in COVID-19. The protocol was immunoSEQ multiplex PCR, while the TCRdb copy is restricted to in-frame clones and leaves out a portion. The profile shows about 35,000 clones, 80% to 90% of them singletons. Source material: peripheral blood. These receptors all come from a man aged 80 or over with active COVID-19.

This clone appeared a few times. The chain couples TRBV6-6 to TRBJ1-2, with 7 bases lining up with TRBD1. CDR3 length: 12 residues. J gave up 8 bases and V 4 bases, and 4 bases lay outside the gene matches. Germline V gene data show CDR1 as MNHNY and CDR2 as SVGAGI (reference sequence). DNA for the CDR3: TGTGCCAGCAGTTCGCGACAGGGCGGCTACACCTTC. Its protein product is CASSSRQGGYTF.

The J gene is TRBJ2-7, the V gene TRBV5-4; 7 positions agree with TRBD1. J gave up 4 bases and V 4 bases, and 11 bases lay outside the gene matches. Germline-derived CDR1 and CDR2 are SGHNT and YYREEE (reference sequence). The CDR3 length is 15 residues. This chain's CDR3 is CASSPTKDRSYEQYF. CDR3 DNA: TGTGCCAGCAGCCCTACGAAGGACAGGTCGTACGAGCAGTACTTC.

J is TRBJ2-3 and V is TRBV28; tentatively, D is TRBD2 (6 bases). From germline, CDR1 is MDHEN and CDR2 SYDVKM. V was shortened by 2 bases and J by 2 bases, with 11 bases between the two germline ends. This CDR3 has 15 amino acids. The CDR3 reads CASSLRGRPTDTQYF. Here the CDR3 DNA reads TGTGCCAGCAGTTTACGGGGGAGGCCCACAGATACGCAGTATTTT.

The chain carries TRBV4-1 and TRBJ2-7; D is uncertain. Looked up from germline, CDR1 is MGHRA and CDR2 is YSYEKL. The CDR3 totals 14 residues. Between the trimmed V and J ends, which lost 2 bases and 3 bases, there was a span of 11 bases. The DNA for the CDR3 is TGCGCCAGCAGCCAATACCTAGTCGGCTACGAGCAGTACTTC. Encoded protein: CASSQYLVGYEQYF.

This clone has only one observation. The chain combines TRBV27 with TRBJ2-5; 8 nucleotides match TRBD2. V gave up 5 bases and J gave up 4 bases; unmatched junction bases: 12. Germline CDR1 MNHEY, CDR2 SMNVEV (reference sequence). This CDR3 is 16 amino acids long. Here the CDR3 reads CASSLWTSKGRETQYF. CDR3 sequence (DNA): TGTGCCAGCAGTCTCTGGACTAGCAAGGGTCGAGAGACCCAGTACTTC.

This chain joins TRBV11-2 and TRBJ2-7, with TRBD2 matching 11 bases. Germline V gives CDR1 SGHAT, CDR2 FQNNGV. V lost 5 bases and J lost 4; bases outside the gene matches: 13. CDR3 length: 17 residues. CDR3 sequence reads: CASSHNGQGTSGYEQYF. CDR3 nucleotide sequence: TGTGCCAGCAGCCACAACGGACAGGGGACTAGCGGTTACGAGCAGTACTTC.

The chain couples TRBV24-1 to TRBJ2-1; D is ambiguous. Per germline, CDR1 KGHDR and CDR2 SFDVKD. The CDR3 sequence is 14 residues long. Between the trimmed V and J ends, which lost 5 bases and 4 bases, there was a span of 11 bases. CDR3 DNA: TGTGCCACCAGTGGTTGGCCCCAATACAATGAGCAGTTCTTC. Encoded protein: CATSGWPQYNEQFF.

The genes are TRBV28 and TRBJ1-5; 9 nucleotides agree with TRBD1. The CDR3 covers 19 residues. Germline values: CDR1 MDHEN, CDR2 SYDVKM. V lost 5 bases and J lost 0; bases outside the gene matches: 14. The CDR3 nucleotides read TGTGCCAGCAGTCTTCTACCGGGACAGGGCTCCTATAGCAATCAGCCCCAGCATTTT. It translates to CASSLLPGQGSYSNQPQHF.